The source of this T cell receptor (beta chain) is a study of vaccination and CD4 T cells after COVID-19. Notes on the study in general: Post-infection sampling omitted early timepoints and covered relatively few convalescent patients.

Documented treatment: roughly 10-day PBMC culture with coronavirus spike peptide pools or control peptides (ViraFEST assay). Trimming removed 4 bases from V and 6 bases from J; junction bases left unmatched: 6. Germline-derived CDR1 and CDR2 are SGHVS and FQNEAQ. The CDR3 contains 13 residues. With regard to this clonotype: Its antigen remains unknown.

Cultured CD4+ T-cell DNA underwent Oncomine TCR Beta short-read sequencing. A single record per CDR3 protein comes from TCRdb applying MiXCR to the PCR reads. Counted here are fewer than 20,000 distinct CDR3 sequences, over 40% occurring once; the ten biggest clones make up around 10%. The specimen was CD4+ T cells from blood, cultured in vitro. This rearrangement joins TRBV7-8 to TRBJ2-7, with TRBD2 matching over 7 bases. The receptor was derived from a human donor who had recovered from COVID-19. This chain's CDR3 is CASSSRGVGEQYF. The CDR3 DNA reads TGTGCCAGCAGCTCCCGGGGGGTCGGCGAGCAGTACTTC.